The 11 T cell receptor beta chains presented below share a single source sample, sequenced in a study of radiotherapy plus CTLA-4 blockade in lung cancer listed by TCRdb under 2018. Library generation was performed with the immunoSEQ multiplex PCR assay. The immuneACCESS repertoire file appears here via TCRdb, limited to in-frame rearrangements. These files lack a portion of the clones; in checked studies, under half of the deficit traces to unresolved V genes, and the cause of the others is not known. The sample contains approximately 100,000 clones, roughly four fifths of them found a single time. The leading ten clones occupy around 3.5% of the sample. The sample consisted of peripheral blood, taken from a patient treated with radiotherapy plus ipilimumab. These receptors were obtained from a human donor with non-small cell lung cancer who had a partial response to radiotherapy plus ipilimumab.

The CDR3 nucleotides are TGCGCCAGCAGTGAGAACAGGGTCGAGCAGTACTTC. Residues: CASSENRVEQYF. The chain employs TRBV10-2 and TRBJ2-7; a possible D gene is TRBD1 (6 bases). This CDR3 contains 12 residues. Between the trimmed V and J ends, which lost 2 bases and 6 bases, there was a span of 8 bases. Germline V gene sequence: CDR1 WSHSY, CDR2 SAAADI.

The gene calls are TRBV2 and TRBJ1-1; D is unclear. This CDR3 has 13 amino acids. Germline-derived CDR1 and CDR2 are SNHLY and FYNNEI. The V gene lost 8 bases and the J gene lost 1 base, with 11 bases spanning the gap. CDR3 nucleotides: TGTGCCAGCGGGATGGGGAGGAACACTGAAGCTTTCTTT. This sequence encodes CASGMGRNTEAFF. Based on the CDR3 plus reference TRBV2 and TRBJ1-1, the full variable domain is EPEVTQTPSHQVTQMGQEVILRCVPISNHLYFYWYRQILGQKVEFLVSFYNNEISEKSEIFDDQFSVERPDGSNFTLKIRSTKLEDSAMYFCASGMGRNTEAFFGQGTRLTVV.

The chain is built from TRBV5-1 and TRBJ2-2; tentatively, D is TRBD2 (6 bases). This CDR3 is 15 amino acids long. CDR1 and CDR2 from the germline V gene are SGHRS and YFSETQ. Trimming removed 0 bases at V and 5 bases at J, with 11 bases between. CDR3 DNA sequence: TGCGCCAGCAGCTTGGGGCAGGGAGGAACCGGGGAGCTGTTTTTT. Amino acid sequence: CASSLGQGGTGELFF.

V usage is TRBV9 and J usage is TRBJ2-3; no clear D gene. This CDR3 is 13 amino acids long. The germline gives CDR1 SGDLS, CDR2 YYNGEE. The ends were cut back, 0 bases at V and 3 bases at J, with 5 bases in the middle. The CDR3 loop is CASSVVLTDTQYF. The CDR3 DNA reads TGTGCCAGCAGCGTAGTCCTTACAGATACGCAGTATTTT.

The rearrangement uses TRBV30 and TRBJ2-3; TRBD2 matches 7 bases. With 4 bases clipped from V and 1 base from J, the junction kept 2 bases outside the gene matches. Germline assignment: CDR1 GTSNPN and CDR2 SVGIG (reference sequence). The CDR3 length is 13 residues. CDR3 DNA sequence: TGTGCCTGGAAGCTAGCGGGCACAGATACGCAGTATTTT. This encodes CAWKLAGTDTQYF.

In this sample, this clone turned up a few times. This sequence joins TRBV9 and TRBJ2-3, with TRBD2 identical over 9 bases. CDR1 SGDLS and CDR2 YYNGEE come from the germline V gene. The CDR3 has 15 amino acids. V dropped 4 bases and J dropped 5; count of bases not matched to a gene: 8. The chain's CDR3 is CASSLLAGGLDTQYF. The CDR3 DNA reads as TGTGCCAGCAGCTTACTGGCGGGAGGGCTAGATACGCAGTATTTT.

The chain is built from TRBV6-5 and TRBJ1-1; tentative D call: TRBD1 (6 bases). Trimming pared 8 bases from V and 0 bases from J, leaving 16 bases between. In germline, CDR1 is MNHEY, CDR2 SVGAGI. The CDR3 runs 15 residues. CDR3 coding DNA: TGTGCCAGCCTCAGGGGACTAGCGATGAACACTGAAGCTTTCTTT. Protein product: CASLRGLAMNTEAFF.

The chain couples TRBV5-1 to TRBJ1-1, with D unclear. V shed 6 bases and J shed 3 bases, with 15 bases lying between them. The CDR3 covers 14 residues. Germline V gene lookup returns CDR1 SGHRS and CDR2 YFSETQ. The CDR3 sequence is CASKESTRDTEAFF. CDR3 DNA: TGCGCCAGCAAAGAATCGACGAGGGACACTGAAGCTTTCTTT. Filled out from reference TRBV5-1 and TRBJ1-1, the complete variable domain reads KAGVTQTPRYLIKTRGQQVTLSCSPISGHRSVSWYQQTPGQGLQFLFEYFSETQRNKGNFPGRFSGRQFSNSRSEMNVSTLELGDSALYLCASKESTRDTEAFFGQGTRLTVV.

This chain links TRBV5-5 with TRBJ2-1; the match to TRBD2 covers 8 bases. Trimming removed 1 base from V and 7 bases from J; junction bases left unmatched: 10. The CDR3 spans 16 residues. CDR1 is SGHKS and CDR2 is YYEKEE in the germline V gene (reference sequence). CDR3 in DNA: TGTGCCAGCAGCTTGCGCCAGCGGGAGTTTCAGAATGAGCAGTTCTTC. Translation gives CASSLRQREFQNEQFF.

V usage is TRBV11-2 and J usage is TRBJ2-7; D gene ambiguous. From germline, CDR1 is SGHAT and CDR2 FQNNGV. There are 10 residues in the CDR3. Trimming took 11 bases from V and 4 from J, leaving 9 bases between them. The CDR3 region has the DNA TGTGCCGTCGGCGGATACGAGCAGTACTTC. This sequence encodes CAVGGYEQYF.

This clone was detected once. The J gene is TRBJ2-7, the V gene TRBV7-9; maybe TRBD2 (6 bases). The germline V gene encodes CDR1 SEHNR and CDR2 FQNEAQ (reference sequence). There are 16 residues in the CDR3. V was trimmed by 5 bases and J by 2 bases, leaving 19 bases between them. The CDR3 reads CASSQTGGLLTYEQYF. CDR3 sequence (DNA): TGTGCCAGCAGCCAGACCGGAGGGCTGCTAACCTACGAGCAGTACTTC.